Sequencing of this TCR beta chain was carried out in a study of T-cell reconstitution after alpha-beta-depleted transplantation in children. About this clonotype itself: What it recognizes is unknown.

Study-level points and caveats: After transplant, at about two months, alpha-beta T cells were reportedly derived from several hundred expanded graft clones. Elevated TCRbeta diversity at day 60 was traced, in some patients, to surviving recipient T cells and thymic progenitors. At the one-year point after transplant, T-cell counts and TCRbeta diversity were found to come mostly from T cells that had been newly produced.

The CDR3 has 13 residues. Trimming pared 7 bases from V and 3 bases from J, leaving 11 bases between. The germline V gene has CDR1 KGHDR and CDR2 SFDVKD. Unique molecular identifiers were built into the TCRbeta library. TCRdb re-derived calls from the PCR reads in MiXCR, one entry per CDR3 protein. The sample contains over 200,000 distinct CDR3 sequences, about 15% of which appear only once. The receptor's source is a male patient aged 2 to 10 who had a stem cell transplant for acute lymphoblastic leukemia, so the T cells may come from the graft donor. The sample here was PBMCs, mostly from graft donor cells, taken 360 days after TCRalphabeta/CD19-depleted stem cell transplant. The chain carries TRBV24-1 and TRBJ2-5, with D perhaps matching TRBD2 (5 bases). CDR3 DNA sequence: TGTGCCACCAGGGGGAGAATCGAAGAGACCCAGTACTTC. Protein product: CATRGRIEETQYF.